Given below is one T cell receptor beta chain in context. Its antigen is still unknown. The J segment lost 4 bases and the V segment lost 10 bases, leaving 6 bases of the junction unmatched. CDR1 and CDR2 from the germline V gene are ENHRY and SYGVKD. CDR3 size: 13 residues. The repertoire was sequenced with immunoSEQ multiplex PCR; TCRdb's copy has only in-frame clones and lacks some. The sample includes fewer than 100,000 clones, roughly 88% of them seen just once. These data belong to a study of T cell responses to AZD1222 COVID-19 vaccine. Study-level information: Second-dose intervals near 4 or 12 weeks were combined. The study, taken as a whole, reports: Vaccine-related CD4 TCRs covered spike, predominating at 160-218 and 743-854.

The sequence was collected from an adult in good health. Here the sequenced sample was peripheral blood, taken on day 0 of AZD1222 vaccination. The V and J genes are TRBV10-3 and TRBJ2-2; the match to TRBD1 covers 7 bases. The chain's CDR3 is CATDRVGTGELFF. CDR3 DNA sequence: TGTGCCACTGACAGGGTGGGCACCGGGGAGCTGTTTTTT.